The entry below describes one T cell receptor beta chain. No antigen is known for it. V was clipped by 0 bases and J by 9 bases, with 9 bases between them. The germline V gene has CDR1 SGHTA and CDR2 FQGNSA. This CDR3 contains 12 residues. Data came from immunoSEQ multiplex PCR; TCRdb stores just in-frame clones and leaves some out. Of more than 85,000 clones listed, 80% are singletons. The data belong to a study of Ad26.COV2.S vaccination and SARS-CoV-2 variants. Overall study results and limits: Vaccine and placebo groups showed comparable non-spike TCR breadth. The breadth of spike-specific CD8+ and CD4+ T cell responses after vaccination was reportedly substantial. Those who received the vaccine showed greater spike-specific TCR breadth than those given placebo. Researchers cautioned that TCR breadth and depth analyses may have underestimated total T cell responses.

The sample consisted of peripheral blood, taken after recovery from COVID-19. The sequence was obtained from a human donor who had recovered from COVID-19. This chain links TRBV7-2 with TRBJ2-7, with D unclear. The CDR3 bases are TGTGCCAGCAGCTTAGCGAATCAGGTGCAGTACTTC. Translation gives CASSLANQVQYF.